The clone carrying this T cell receptor (beta chain) appeared once. No antigen is known for it. This specimen comes from a study of PD-1 blockade in classical Hodgkin lymphoma. General study points: Complete responders started with a diversity level that resembled newly diagnosed patients at baseline. When nivolumab was started under 1 year after ASCT, patients were excluded. According to reports, newly diagnosed patients had lower baseline TCR diversity than healthy donors, and relapsed/refractory patients had lower baseline TCR diversity still.

Produced via immunoSEQ multiplex PCR; TCRdb's table is partial and in-frame only. Counted here are almost 100,000 clones, just under 95% occurring once; the ten biggest clones make up less than 3.5%. Exposure to brentuximab vedotin varied, and each patient had relapsed following autologous stem cell transplantation. The TCR was taken from a human donor with classical Hodgkin lymphoma. Sequencing used peripheral blood mononuclear cells (PBMCs), obtained at baseline.

CDR3 DNA sequence: TGTGCCAGCAGCCGGGGGGACACTGAAGCTTTCTTT. This gives the protein CASSRGDTEAFF. This rearrangement joins TRBV11-2 to TRBJ1-1, with D possibly matching TRBD1 (5 bases). The CDR3 extends over 12 amino acids. The ends were cut back, 5 bases at V and 3 bases at J, with 7 bases in the middle. Germline V gene sequence: CDR1 SGHAT, CDR2 FQNNGV. Using reference TRBV11-2 and TRBJ1-1 for the parts outside the CDR3, the full variable domain is EAGVAQSPRYKIIEKRQSVAFWCNPISGHATLYWYQQILGQGPKLLIQFQNNGVVDDSQLPKDRFSAERLKGVDSTLKIQPAKLEDSAVYLCASSRGDTEAFFGQGTRLTVV.